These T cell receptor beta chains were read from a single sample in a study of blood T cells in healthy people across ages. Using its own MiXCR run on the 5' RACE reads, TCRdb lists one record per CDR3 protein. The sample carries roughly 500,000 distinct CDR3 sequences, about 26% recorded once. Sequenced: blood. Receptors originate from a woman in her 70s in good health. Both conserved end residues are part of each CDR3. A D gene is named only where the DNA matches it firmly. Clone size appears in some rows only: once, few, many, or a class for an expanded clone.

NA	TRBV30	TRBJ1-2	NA	TGTGCCTGGAGAGGTTGGGGGCGCGGCTACACCTTC	CAWRGWGRGYTF
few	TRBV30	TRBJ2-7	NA	TGTGCCTGGAGTGTGCCTGGCGGGGGCTCCTCCTACGAGCAGTACTTC	CAWSVPGGGSSYEQYF
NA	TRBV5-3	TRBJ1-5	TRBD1	TGTGCCAGAAGCGGCCCGGTCGGGACAGCTTCTAATCAGCCCCAGCATTTT	CARSGPVGTASNQPQHF
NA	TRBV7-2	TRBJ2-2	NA	TGTGCCAGCAAGGGGGCGAACACCGGGGAGCTGTTTTTT	CASKGANTGELFF
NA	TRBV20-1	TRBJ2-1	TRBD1	TGCAGTGCTAGTCCAGGACAGGGGGTCTACAATGAGCAGTTCTTC	CSASPGQGVYNEQFF
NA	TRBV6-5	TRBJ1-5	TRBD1	TGTGCCACAAACAGGGGGAGCAATCAGCCCCAGCATTTT	CATNRGSNQPQHF
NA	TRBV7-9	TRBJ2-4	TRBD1	TGTGCCAGCAGCGCCAGACAGGGAACCAGAAACATTCAGTACTTC	CASSARQGTRNIQYF
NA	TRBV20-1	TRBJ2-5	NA	TGCAGTGCTAGGTCGGACAAGGAGACCCAGTACTTC	CSARSDKETQYF
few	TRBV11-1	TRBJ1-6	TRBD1	TGTGCCAGCAGCTTCGGACAGGATAATTCACCCCTCCACTTT	CASSFGQDNSPLHF
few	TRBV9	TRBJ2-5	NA	TGTGCCAGCAGCGTAGCGTCAGGGGAATCAGAGACCCAGTACTTC	CASSVASGESETQYF
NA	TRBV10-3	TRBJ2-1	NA	TGTGCCATCAGTGGGTCGAACAGCCTCTCCTACAATGAGCAGTTCTTC	CAISGSNSLSYNEQFF
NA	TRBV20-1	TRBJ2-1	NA	TGCAGTGCTACTGTAGCCTACAATGAGCGGTTCTTC	CSATVAYNERFF
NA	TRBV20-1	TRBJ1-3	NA	TGCAGTGCTAGGGGGCCCGCGTCTGGAAACACCATATATTTT	CSARGPASGNTIYF
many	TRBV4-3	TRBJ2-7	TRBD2	TGCGCCAGCAGCCAAGAGTTGTCTAGCGGGCGGTGGGACTACGAGCAGTACTTC	CASSQELSSGRWDYEQYF
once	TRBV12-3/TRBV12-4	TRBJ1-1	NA	TGTGCCAGCTATAACCCCAGGGTTGGGACTGAAGCTTTCTTT	CASYNPRVGTEAFF
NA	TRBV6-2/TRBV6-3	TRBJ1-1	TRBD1	TGTGCCAGCAGTTACTCTGGACAGGGCTCCTTGCTGGGAACTGAAGCTTTCTTT	CASSYSGQGSLLGTEAFF
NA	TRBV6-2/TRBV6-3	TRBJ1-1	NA	TGTGCCAGCATCCGTTACGACGGGGTCGAAGCTTTCTTT	CASIRYDGVEAFF
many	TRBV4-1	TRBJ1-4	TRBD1	TGCGCCAGCAGCCAAAACCTGGGACAGGGAGGCGAAAAACTGTTTTTT	CASSQNLGQGGEKLFF
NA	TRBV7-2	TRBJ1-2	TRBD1	TGTGCCAGCAGCTTAGCCGGGACAGGAGGCTATGGCTACACCTTC	CASSLAGTGGYGYTF
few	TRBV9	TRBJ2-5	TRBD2	TGTGCCAGCAGCTCAGGACTAGCGGGGAAGCTCGAGACCCAGTACTTC	CASSSGLAGKLETQYF
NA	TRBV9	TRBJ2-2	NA	TGTGCCAGCAGCGTAGGGGGAGCGGTGCGCACCGGGGAGCTGTTTTTT	CASSVGGAVRTGELFF
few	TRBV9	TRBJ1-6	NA	TGTGCCAGCAGCGTACAGGGTTTCGATTCACCCCTCCACTTT	CASSVQGFDSPLHF
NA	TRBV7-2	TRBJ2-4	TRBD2	TGTGCCAGCAGCTTCAGCGCTAGCGGGGGTAATCACATTCAGTACTTC	CASSFSASGGNHIQYF
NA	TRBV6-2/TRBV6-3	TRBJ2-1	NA	TGTGCCAGCAGGAGGGACTCTTACAATGAGCAGTTCTTC	CASRRDSYNEQFF
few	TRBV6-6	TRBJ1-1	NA	TGTGCCAGCCGGTGGTCCGGTGAAGCTTTCTTT	CASRWSGEAFF
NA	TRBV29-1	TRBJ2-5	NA	TGCAGCGGGAGATCCGCAGAGACCCAGTACTTC	CSGRSAETQYF
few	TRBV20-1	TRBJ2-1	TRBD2	TGCAGTGCTAGGCGCGGACTAGTTTCCTACAATGAGCAGTTCTTC	CSARRGLVSYNEQFF
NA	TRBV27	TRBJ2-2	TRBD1	TGTGCCAGCAGTTTCAGGAGACAGGGACGGGCCGGGGAGCTGTTTTTT	CASSFRRQGRAGELFF
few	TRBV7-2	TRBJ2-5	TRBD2	TGTGCCAGCAGCTTAGCGCTAGCGGGGGGACGAGAGACCCAGTACTTC	CASSLALAGGRETQYF
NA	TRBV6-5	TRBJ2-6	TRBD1	TGTGCCAGCAGTGGAACAGGGGCTGGGGCCAACGTCCTGACTTTC	CASSGTGAGANVLTF
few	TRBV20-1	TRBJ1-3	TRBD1	TGCAGTGCTGGGGACAGGGGACCCGGAAACACCATATATTTT	CSAGDRGPGNTIYF
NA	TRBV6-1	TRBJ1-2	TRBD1	TGTGCCAGCCGGGACAGGGGGCGCAGATTTACTAATGGCTACACCTTC	CASRDRGRRFTNGYTF
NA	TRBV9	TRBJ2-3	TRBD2	TGTGCCAGCAGCGTAGGACTAGCGGGGGGATCCCCCACCCGTACGCAGTATTTT	CASSVGLAGGSPTRTQYF
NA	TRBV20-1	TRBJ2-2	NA	TGCAGTGCTAGATGGGGCGCAAATAACGGGGAGCTGTTTTTT	CSARWGANNGELFF
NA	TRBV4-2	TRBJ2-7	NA	TGTGCCAGCAGCCAAGCGAGGCACCAAGAGCAGTACTTC	CASSQARHQEQYF
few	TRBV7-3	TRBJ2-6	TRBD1	TGTGCCAGCAGCTTAACGATTTGGGGGACAGTAAACAACGTCCTGACTTTC	CASSLTIWGTVNNVLTF
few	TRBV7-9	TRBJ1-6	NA	TGTGCCAGCAGTCCGTGGGGGGCGGATTCACCCCTCCACTTT	CASSPWGADSPLHF
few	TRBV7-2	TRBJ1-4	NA	TGTGCCAGCACTCCGGGGGAAAAACTGTTTTTT	CASTPGEKLFF
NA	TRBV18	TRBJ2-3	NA	TGTGCCAGCTCACCACGGGCCAATATTGGGGATACGCAGTATTTT	CASSPRANIGDTQYF
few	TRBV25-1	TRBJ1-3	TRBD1	TGTGCCAGCAGTGAATTTGGAGGGGGCGATGGAAACACCATATATTTT	CASSEFGGGDGNTIYF
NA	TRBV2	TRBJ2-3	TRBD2	TGTGCCAGCAGTGCCGAACTAGCGTCCAGGTCAGATACGCAGTATTTT	CASSAELASRSDTQYF
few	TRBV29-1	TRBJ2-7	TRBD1	TGCAGCGTTGCCAGGGGGACCGAATACGAGCAGTACTTC	CSVARGTEYEQYF
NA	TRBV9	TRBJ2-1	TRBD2	TGTGCCAGCAGTGTTGGCGGGGGATACAATGAGCAGTTCTTC	CASSVGGGYNEQFF